The 5 T cell receptor beta chains below were found in one sample sequenced in a study of STAT3 mutations in large granular lymphocyte leukemia. Findings and caveats of the study: In T-cell large granular lymphocyte leukemia, about half of patients showed multiple immunodominant subclonotypes.

Their specific antigens are unknown. The method was immunoSEQ multiplex PCR; TCRdb's version includes in-frame clones alone and lacks a portion of them. The table has over 8,000 clones, 85% to 90% seen once. Material for sequencing was peripheral blood mononuclear cells. Receptors were obtained from an elderly man with T-cell large granular lymphocyte leukemia. Some clones in this sample may be carry-over from other donors' samples.

This chain connects TRBV29-1 to TRBJ1-1; possibly TRBD1 for D (5 bases). The CDR3 runs 13 residues. Trimming removed 2 bases at V and 2 bases at J, with 9 bases between. The V gene's germline CDR1 is SQVTM and CDR2 ANQGSEA. The CDR3 sequence is CSVEKQANTEAFF. CDR3 DNA sequence: TGCAGCGTTGAAAAACAGGCCAACACTGAAGCTTTCTTT. Full variable domain (missing parts from reference TRBV29-1 and TRBJ1-1): SAVISQKPSRDICQRGTSLTIQCQVDSQVTMMFWYRQQPGQSLTLIATANQGSEATYESGFVIDKFPISRPNLTFSTLTVSNMSPEDSSIYLCSVEKQANTEAFFGQGTRLTVV.

The chain recombines TRBV19 with TRBJ1-4; D is perhaps TRBD1 (6 bases). V shed 7 bases and J shed 6 bases, with 18 bases lying between them. The CDR3 runs to 15 residues. Germline lookup yields CDR1 LNHDA and CDR2 SQIVND (reference sequence). The CDR3 sequence is CASTNPGTPDEKLFF. CDR3 sequence (DNA): TGTGCCAGTACCAATCCCGGGACACCTGATGAAAAACTGTTTTTT.

V and J are TRBV5-4 and TRBJ1-4, with D unresolved. CDR1 is SGHNT and CDR2 is YYREEE in the germline V gene (reference sequence). V was trimmed by 5 bases and J by 2 bases, leaving 10 bases between them. CDR3 length equals 14 residues. This CDR3 is CASSQDATNEKLFF. The CDR3 DNA reads as TGTGCCAGCAGTCAGGACGCTACTAATGAAAAACTGTTTTTT.

The chain has TRBV29-1 and TRBJ2-1; D ambiguous. CDR3 size: 15 residues. Trimming left V 2 bases short and J 3 bases short, with 14 bases between. Germline V lookup: CDR1 SQVTM, CDR2 ANQGSEA. CDR3 sequence reads: CSVENPTGYYNEQFF. The DNA for the CDR3 is TGCAGCGTTGAAAATCCTACGGGTTACTACAATGAGCAGTTCTTC.

V is TRBV30 and J is TRBJ2-1; 15 bases match TRBD2. V was pared by 6 bases and J by 9 bases, with 12 bases of the junction left unmatched. The CDR3 runs 16 residues. Germline assignment: CDR1 GTSNPN and CDR2 SVGIG (reference sequence). CDR3 in amino acids: CACTQGTSGGFGEQFF. CDR3 in DNA: TGTGCCTGTACCCAGGGGACTAGCGGGGGGTTCGGTGAGCAGTTCTTC.